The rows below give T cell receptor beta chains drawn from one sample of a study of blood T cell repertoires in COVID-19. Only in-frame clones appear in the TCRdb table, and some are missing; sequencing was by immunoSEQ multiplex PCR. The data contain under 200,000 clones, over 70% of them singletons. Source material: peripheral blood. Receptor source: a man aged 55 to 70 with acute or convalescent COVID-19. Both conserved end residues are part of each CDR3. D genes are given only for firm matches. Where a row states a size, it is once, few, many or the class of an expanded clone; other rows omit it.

TGTGCCAGCAGCCACGGGACAGGGGTTTACGAGCAGTACTTC	CASSHGTGVYEQYF	TRBJ2-7	TRBD1	-	TRBV4-2	14
TGCGCCAGCAGCCTAACCCCTAGCGGCCAAGAGACCCAGTACTTC	CASSLTPSGQETQYF	TRBJ2-5	TRBD2	once	TRBV5-1	15
TGCGCCAGCAGCCCGGACAGGGGCGGGGTGGTGACCCAGTACTTC	CASSPDRGGVVTQYF	TRBJ2-5	TRBD1	-	TRBV5-1	15
TGTGCCAGCAGTTTGGACAGGGGGGGAAACATTCAGTACTTC	CASSLDRGGNIQYF	TRBJ2-4	TRBD1	-	TRBV6-5	14
TGTGCCAGCAGGAAGGGTTCGAGACGGGGATACTACGAGCAGTACTTC	CASRKGSRRGYYEQYF	TRBJ2-7	-	once	TRBV12-1	16
TGTGCCAGCAGCGTAGTCGGGCCTAGCGGGTCGAGCACAGATACGCAGTATTTT	CASSVVGPSGSSTDTQYF	TRBJ2-3	TRBD2	-	TRBV9	18
TGCAGCTCACGCGGGGGGGGACTGATCTACAATGAGCAGTTCTTC	CSSRGGGLIYNEQFF	TRBJ2-1	TRBD2	-	TRBV29-1	15
TGTGCCAGCAGCCCCCGGACTTCTAGCAATCAGCCCCAGCATTTT	CASSPRTSSNQPQHF	TRBJ1-5	-	-	TRBV28	15
TGCGCCAGCAGCCAAGACCACAGGGGCCAAACCTACGAGCAGTACTTC	CASSQDHRGQTYEQYF	TRBJ2-7	TRBD1	-	TRBV4-3	16
TGTGCCAGCAGTGAAGCTTTCAGGCCCGAGGGCTATGGCTACACCTTC	CASSEAFRPEGYGYTF	TRBJ1-2	-	few	TRBV2	16
TGCGCCAGCAGCTCCCTGACGGGGGACACAGATACGCAGTATTTT	CASSSLTGDTDTQYF	TRBJ2-3	-	once	TRBV5-1	15
TGTGCCAGCTTACCGACAGGGGGCGGGGGACCAGCTAAGGAGCAGTACTTC	CASLPTGGGGPAKEQYF	TRBJ2-7	TRBD1	-	TRBV4-2	17
TGCGCCAGCAGCCGCACTAGCGGGGGGGCGAATGAGCAGTTCTTC	CASSRTSGGANEQFF	TRBJ2-1	TRBD2	once	TRBV10-2	15
TGTGCCAGCAGCGTAGGGTTTACAGGGAACTCTGGAAACACCATATATTTT	CASSVGFTGNSGNTIYF	TRBJ1-3	-	once	TRBV9	17
TGTGCCAGCAGCTCCTCGGGGGAGTCACCCCTCCACTTT	CASSSSGESPLHF	TRBJ1-6	-	-	TRBV7-9	13
TGTGCCAGCAGTTTAAGGGAGGGCCCCCACAATGAGCAGTTCTTC	CASSLREGPHNEQFF	TRBJ2-1	TRBD2	-	TRBV27	15
TGTGCCAGCAGCTCCTCCAGGGTGGCTGAAGCTTTCTTT	CASSSSRVAEAFF	TRBJ1-1	-	few	TRBV7-8	13
TGTGCCAGCAGCTTACTGGGCCTTGACACCGGGGAGCTGTTTTTT	CASSLLGLDTGELFF	TRBJ2-2	-	few	TRBV7-2	15
TGCGCCAGCAGCCAAGACCCCAGGGCAGGCGAAAAACTGTTTTTT	CASSQDPRAGEKLFF	TRBJ1-4	-	-	TRBV4-3	15
TGCGCCAGCAGGACAGGCCTGAACACTGAAGCTTTCTTT	CASRTGLNTEAFF	TRBJ1-1	-	-	TRBV5-1	13
TGTGCCAGTAGAACGCAGGGTGGAAACACCATATATTTT	CASRTQGGNTIYF	TRBJ1-3	-	-	TRBV19	13
TGTGCCAGCAGTTCTGGGACGGGACTAGCGATATACGAGCAGTACTTC	CASSSGTGLAIYEQYF	TRBJ2-7	TRBD2	-	TRBV6-2/TRBV6-3	16
TGTGCTAGTGGTTTGGCAATAGCGGGGGCGTCAGCCTACAATGAGCAGTTCTTC	CASGLAIAGASAYNEQFF	TRBJ2-1	TRBD2	once	TRBV12-5	18